This T cell receptor beta chain was documented in a study of T cell responses to AZD1222 COVID-19 vaccine. General study points: There were repertoire samples only from the period after the peak T cell response.

The CDR3 spans 14 residues. The V end was cut by 5 bases, the J end by 3 bases, with 13 bases between. CDR1 SGHTA and CDR2 FQGNSA come from the germline V gene. Profiled with immunoSEQ multiplex PCR; TCRdb holds only in-frame clones, not every one. The data show around 120,000 clones, around 89% seen once. In the case of this clone: Its antigen is currently unknown.

The source was peripheral blood, collected on day 0 of MenACWY control vaccination. This TCR was recovered from an adult in good health. The chain carries TRBV7-2 and TRBJ1-2; the D is unclear. CDR3 in DNA: TGTGCCAGCAGCCCACTTTCGGCTGACTATGGCTACACCTTC. It translates to CASSPLSADYGYTF.